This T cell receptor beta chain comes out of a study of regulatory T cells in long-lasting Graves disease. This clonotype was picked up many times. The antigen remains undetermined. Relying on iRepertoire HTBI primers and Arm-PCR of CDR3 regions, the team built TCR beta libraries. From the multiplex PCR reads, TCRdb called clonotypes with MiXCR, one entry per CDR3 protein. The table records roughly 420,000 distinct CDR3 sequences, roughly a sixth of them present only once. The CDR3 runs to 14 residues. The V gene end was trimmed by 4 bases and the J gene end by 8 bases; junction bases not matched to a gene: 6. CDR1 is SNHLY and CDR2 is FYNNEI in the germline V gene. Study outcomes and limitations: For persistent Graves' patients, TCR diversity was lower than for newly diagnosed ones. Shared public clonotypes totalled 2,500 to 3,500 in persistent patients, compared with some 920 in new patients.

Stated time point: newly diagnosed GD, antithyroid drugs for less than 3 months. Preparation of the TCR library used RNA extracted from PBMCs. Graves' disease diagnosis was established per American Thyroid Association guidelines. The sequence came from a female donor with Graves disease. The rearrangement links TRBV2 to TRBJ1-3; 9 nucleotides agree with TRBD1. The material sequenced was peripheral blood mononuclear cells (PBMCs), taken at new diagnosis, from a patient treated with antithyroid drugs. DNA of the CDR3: TGTGCCAGCAGTGGGGACAGGGTGGTGGACACCATATATTTT. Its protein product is CASSGDRVVDTIYF. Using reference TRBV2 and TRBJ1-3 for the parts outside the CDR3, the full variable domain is EPEVTQTPSHQVTQMGQEVILRCVPISNHLYFYWYRQILGQKVEFLVSFYNNEISEKSEIFDDQFSVERPDGSNFTLKIRSTKLEDSAMYFCASSGDRVVDTIYFGEGSWLTVV.